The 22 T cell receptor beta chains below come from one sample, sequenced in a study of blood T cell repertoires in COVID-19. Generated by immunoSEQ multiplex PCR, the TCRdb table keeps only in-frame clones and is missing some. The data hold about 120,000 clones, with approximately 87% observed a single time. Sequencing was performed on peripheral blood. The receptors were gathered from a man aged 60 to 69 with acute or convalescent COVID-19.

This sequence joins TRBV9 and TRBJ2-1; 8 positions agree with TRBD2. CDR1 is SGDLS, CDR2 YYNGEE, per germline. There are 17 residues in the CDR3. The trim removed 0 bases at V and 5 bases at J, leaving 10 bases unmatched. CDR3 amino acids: CASSVALTTSGDNEQFF. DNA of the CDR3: TGTGCCAGCAGCGTAGCTCTCACTACTAGCGGCGACAATGAGCAGTTCTTC. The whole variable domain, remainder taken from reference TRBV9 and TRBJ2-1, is DSGVTQTPKHLITATGQRVTLRCSPRSGDLSVYWYQQSLDQGLQFLIQYYNGEERAKGNILERFSAQQFPDLHSELNLSSLELGDSALYFCASSVALTTSGDNEQFFGPGTRLTVL.

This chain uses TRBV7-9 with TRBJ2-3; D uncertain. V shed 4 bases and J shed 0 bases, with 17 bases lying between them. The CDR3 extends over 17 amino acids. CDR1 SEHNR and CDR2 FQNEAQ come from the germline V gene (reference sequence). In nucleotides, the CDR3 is TGTGCCAGCAGCTCTGCCTCTGGCGGTGAAAGCACAGATACGCAGTATTTT. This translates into CASSSASGGESTDTQYF.

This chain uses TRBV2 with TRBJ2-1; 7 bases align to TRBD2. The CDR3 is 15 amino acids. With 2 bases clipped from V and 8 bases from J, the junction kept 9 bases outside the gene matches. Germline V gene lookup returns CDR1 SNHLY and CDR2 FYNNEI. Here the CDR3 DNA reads TGTGCCAGCAGTGAATCAGAGGGAGGGGCGTATGAGCAGTTCTTC. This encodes CASSESEGGAYEQFF.

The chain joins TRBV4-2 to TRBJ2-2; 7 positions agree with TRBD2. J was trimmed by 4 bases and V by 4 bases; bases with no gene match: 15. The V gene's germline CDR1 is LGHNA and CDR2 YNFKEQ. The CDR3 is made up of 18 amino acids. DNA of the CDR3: TGTGCCAGCAGCCCTCTCTCAGCCGGGACTAAGCCCACCGGGGAGCTGTTTTTT. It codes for CASSPLSAGTKPTGELFF.

CDR3 amino acids: CASSYLGQRREFEKLFF. Here the CDR3 DNA reads TGTGCCAGCAGTTACCTGGGGCAGCGGAGGGAATTCGAAAAACTGTTTTTT. The gene calls are TRBV6-2 or TRBV6-3 and TRBJ1-4, with TRBD1 as a possible D gene (5 bases). The CDR3 totals 17 residues. CDR1 MNHEY and CDR2 SVGEGT come from the germline V gene. The V end was cut by 2 bases, the J end by 8 bases, with 21 bases between.

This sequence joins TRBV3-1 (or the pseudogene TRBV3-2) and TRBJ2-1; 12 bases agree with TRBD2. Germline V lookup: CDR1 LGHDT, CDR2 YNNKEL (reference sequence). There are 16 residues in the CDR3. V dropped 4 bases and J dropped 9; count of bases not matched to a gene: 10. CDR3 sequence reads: CASSLLTSGSTGEQFF. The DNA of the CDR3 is TGTGCCAGCAGCCTCCTGACTAGCGGGAGTACGGGTGAGCAGTTCTTC.

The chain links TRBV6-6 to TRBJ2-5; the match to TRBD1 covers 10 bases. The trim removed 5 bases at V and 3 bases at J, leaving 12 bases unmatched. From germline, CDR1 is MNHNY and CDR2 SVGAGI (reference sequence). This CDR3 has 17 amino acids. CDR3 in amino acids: CASSHPLVGQGKETQYF. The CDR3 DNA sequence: TGTGCCAGCAGTCATCCTCTGGTGGGACAGGGGAAAGAGACCCAGTACTTC.

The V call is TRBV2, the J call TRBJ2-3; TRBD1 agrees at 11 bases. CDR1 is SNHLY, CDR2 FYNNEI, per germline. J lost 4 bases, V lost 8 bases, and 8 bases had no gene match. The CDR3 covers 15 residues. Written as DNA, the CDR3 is TGTGCCAGCGGGGGACAGGGGGACAAACCAGATACGCAGTATTTT. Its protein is CASGGQGDKPDTQYF.

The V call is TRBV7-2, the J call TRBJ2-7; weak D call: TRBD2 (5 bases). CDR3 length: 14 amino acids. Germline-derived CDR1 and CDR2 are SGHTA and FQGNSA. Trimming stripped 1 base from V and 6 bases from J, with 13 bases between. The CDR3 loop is CASSLGVLAVEQYF. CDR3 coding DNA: TGTGCCAGCAGCTTAGGGGTCCTAGCCGTCGAGCAGTACTTC.

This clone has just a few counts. This CDR3 reads CATRDRDSYEQYF. The CDR3 DNA reads as TGTGCCACCCGGGACAGGGACTCCTACGAGCAGTACTTC. The chain couples TRBV28 to TRBJ2-7; 9 bases line up with TRBD1. The CDR3 totals 13 residues. Trimming at V came to 10 bases and at J to 0 bases, leaving 4 bases not matched to a gene. The germline V gene has CDR1 MDHEN and CDR2 SYDVKM. Full variable domain (outside the CDR3, taken from reference TRBV28 and TRBJ2-7): DVKVTQSSRYLVKRTGEKVFLECVQDMDHENMFWYRQDPGLGLRLIYFSYDVKMKEKGDIPEGYSVSREKKERFSLILESASTNQTSMYLCATRDRDSYEQYFGPGTRLTVT.

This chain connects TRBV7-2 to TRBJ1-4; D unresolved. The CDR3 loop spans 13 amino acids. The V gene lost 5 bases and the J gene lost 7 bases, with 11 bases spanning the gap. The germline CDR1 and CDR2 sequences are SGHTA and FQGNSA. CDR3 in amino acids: CASSPSSVEKLFF. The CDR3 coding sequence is TGTGCCAGCAGCCCTAGTAGTGTTGAAAAACTGTTTTTT. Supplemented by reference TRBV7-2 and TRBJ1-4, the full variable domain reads GAGVSQSPSNKVTEKGKDVELRCDPISGHTALYWYRQSLGQGLEFLIYFQGNSAPDKSGLPSDRFSAERTGGSVSTLTIQRTQQEDSAVYLCASSPSSVEKLFFGSGTQLSVL.

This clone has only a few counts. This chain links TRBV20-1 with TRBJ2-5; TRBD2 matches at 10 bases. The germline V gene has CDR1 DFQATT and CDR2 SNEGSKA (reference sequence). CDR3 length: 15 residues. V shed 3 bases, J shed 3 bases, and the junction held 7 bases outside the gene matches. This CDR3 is CSASGLAGDEETQYF. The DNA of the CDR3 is TGCAGTGCTAGTGGGCTAGCGGGAGACGAAGAGACCCAGTACTTC.

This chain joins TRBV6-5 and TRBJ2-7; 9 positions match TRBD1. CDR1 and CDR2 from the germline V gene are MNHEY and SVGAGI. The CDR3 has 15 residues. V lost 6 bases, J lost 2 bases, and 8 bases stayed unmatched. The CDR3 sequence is CASSTLRQGAYEQYF. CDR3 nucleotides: TGTGCCAGCAGCACACTAAGACAGGGGGCCTACGAGCAGTACTTC.

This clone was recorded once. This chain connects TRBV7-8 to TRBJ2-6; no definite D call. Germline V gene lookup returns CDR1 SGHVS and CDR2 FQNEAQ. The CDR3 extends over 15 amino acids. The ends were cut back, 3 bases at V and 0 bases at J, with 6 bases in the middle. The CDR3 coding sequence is TGTGCCAGCAGCTTGCAGAACTCTGGGGCCAACGTCCTGACTTTC. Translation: CASSLQNSGANVLTF.

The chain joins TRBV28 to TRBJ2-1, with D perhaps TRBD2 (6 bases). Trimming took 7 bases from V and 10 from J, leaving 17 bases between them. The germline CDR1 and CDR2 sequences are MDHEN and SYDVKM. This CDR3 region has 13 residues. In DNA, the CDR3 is TGTGCCAGCATCAACTCCCTTAGCGGAGAGCAGTTCTTC. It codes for CASINSLSGEQFF.

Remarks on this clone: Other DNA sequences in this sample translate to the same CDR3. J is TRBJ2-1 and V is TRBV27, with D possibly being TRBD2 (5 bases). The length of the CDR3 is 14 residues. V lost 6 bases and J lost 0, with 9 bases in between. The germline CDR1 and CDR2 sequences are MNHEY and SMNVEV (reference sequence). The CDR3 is CASRRGGSYNEQFF. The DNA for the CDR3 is TGTGCCAGCAGGAGAGGAGGCTCCTACAATGAGCAGTTCTTC.

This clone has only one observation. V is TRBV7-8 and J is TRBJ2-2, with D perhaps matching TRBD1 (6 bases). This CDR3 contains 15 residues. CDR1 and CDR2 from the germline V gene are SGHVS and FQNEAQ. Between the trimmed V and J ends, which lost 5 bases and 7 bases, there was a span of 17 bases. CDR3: CASSTTGWASGELFF. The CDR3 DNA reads TGTGCCAGCAGCACTACAGGGTGGGCAAGCGGGGAGCTGTTTTTT.

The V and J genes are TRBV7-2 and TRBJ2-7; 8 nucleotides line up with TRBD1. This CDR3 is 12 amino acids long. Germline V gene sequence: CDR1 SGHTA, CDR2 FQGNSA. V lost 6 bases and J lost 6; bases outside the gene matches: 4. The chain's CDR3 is CASRPTGVEQYF. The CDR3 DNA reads TGTGCCAGCAGGCCGACAGGGGTCGAGCAGTACTTC.

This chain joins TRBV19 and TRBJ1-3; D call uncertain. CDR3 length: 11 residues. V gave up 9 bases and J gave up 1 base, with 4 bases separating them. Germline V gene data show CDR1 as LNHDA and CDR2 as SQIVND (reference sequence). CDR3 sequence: CASSSGNTIYF. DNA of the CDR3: TGTGCCAGCTCTTCTGGAAACACCATATATTTT.

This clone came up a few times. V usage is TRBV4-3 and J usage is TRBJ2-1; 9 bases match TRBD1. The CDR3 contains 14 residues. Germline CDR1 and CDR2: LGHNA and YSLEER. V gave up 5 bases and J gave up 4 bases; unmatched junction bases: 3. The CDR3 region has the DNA TGCGCCAGCAGCGGGACAGGGCCATACAATGAGCAGTTCTTC. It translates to CASSGTGPYNEQFF.

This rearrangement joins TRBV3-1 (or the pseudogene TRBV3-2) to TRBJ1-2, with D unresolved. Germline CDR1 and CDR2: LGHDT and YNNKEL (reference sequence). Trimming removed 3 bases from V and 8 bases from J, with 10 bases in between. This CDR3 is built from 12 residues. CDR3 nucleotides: TGTGCCAGCAGCCAGTCCCTAGGAGGCTACACCTTC. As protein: CASSQSLGGYTF.

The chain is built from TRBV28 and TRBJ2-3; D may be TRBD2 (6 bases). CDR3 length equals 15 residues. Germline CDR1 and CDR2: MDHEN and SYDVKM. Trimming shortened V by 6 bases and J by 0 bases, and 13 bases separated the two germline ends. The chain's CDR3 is CASRTREISTDTQYF. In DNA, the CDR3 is TGTGCCAGCAGAACCCGGGAGATAAGCACAGATACGCAGTATTTT.